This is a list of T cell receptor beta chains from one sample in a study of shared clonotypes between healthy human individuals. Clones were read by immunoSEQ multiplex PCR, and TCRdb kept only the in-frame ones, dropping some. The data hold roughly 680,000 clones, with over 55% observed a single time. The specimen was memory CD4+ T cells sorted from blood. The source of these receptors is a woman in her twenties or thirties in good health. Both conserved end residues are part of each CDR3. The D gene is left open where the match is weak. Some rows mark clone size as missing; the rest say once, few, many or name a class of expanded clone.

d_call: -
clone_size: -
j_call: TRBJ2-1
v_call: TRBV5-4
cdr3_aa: CASSLAGVVHNEQFF
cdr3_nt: TGTGCCAGCAGCTTGGCGGGAGTGGTCCACAATGAGCAGTTCTTC

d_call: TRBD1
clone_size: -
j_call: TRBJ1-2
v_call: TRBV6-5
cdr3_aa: CASGLTGGDYGYTF
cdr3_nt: TGTGCCAGCGGCCTGACAGGGGGGGACTATGGCTACACCTTC

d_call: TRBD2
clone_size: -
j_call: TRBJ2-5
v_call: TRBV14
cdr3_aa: CASSHGLAVQETQYF
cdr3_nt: TGTGCCAGCAGCCACGGACTAGCTGTTCAAGAGACCCAGTACTTC

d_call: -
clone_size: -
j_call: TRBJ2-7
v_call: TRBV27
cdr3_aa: CASSSIGLYEQYF
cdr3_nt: TGTGCCAGCAGTTCGATCGGACTCTACGAGCAGTACTTC

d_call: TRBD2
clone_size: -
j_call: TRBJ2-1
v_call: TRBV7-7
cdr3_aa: CASSPGLAGIGYNEQFF
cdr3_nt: TGTGCCAGCTCACCGGGACTAGCGGGAATTGGGTACAATGAGCAGTTCTTC

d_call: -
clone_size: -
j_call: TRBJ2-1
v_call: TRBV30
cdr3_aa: CAWGRDANSHEQFF
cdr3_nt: TGTGCCTGGGGCCGGGACGCAAATTCCCATGAGCAGTTCTTC

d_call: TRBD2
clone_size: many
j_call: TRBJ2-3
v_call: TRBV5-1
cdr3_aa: CASSPGTRTDTQYF
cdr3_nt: TGCGCCAGCAGTCCCGGGACTAGAACAGATACGCAGTATTTT

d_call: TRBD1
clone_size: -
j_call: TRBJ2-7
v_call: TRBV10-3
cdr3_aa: CAISEFDRASYEQYF
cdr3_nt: TGTGCCATCAGTGAGTTCGACAGGGCCTCCTACGAGCAGTACTTC

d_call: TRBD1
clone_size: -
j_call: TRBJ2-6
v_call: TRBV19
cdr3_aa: CASSIGQGASGANVLTF
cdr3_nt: TGTGCCAGTAGTATCGGACAGGGGGCAAGTGGGGCCAACGTCCTGACTTTC

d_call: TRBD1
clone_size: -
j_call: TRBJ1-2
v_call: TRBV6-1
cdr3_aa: CATRKGQATNYGYTF
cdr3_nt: TGTGCCACCAGAAAAGGACAGGCTACTAACTATGGCTACACCTTC

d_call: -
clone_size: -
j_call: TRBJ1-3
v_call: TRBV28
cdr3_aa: CASSPPWGGGNTIYF
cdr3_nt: TGTGCCAGCAGCCCCCCTTGGGGCGGTGGAAACACCATATATTTT

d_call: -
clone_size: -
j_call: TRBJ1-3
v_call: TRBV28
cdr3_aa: CAITRQSGNTIYF
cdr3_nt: TGTGCCATCACGAGACAGAGTGGAAACACCATATATTTT

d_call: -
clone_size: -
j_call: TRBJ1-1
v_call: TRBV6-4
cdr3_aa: CASSDFGNTEAFF
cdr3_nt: TGTGCCAGCAGTGACTTCGGTAACACTGAAGCTTTCTTT

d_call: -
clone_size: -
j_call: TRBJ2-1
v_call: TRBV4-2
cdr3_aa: CASSQANSGTDEQFF
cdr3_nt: TGTGCCAGCAGCCAAGCTAATAGCGGGACAGATGAGCAGTTCTTC

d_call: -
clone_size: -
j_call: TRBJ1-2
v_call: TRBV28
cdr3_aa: CASAGLGGANNYGYTF
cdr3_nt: TGTGCCAGCGCCGGCCTGGGAGGGGCGAACAACTATGGCTACACCTTC

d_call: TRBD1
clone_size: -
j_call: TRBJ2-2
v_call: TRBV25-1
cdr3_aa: CASSAPGTGNGELFF
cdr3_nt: TGTGCCAGCAGTGCCCCCGGGACAGGGAACGGGGAGCTGTTTTTT

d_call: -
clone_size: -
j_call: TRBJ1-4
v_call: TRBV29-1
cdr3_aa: CSVTQDLRGEKLFF
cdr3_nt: TGCAGCGTTACACAGGATCTGCGGGGTGAAAAACTGTTTTTT

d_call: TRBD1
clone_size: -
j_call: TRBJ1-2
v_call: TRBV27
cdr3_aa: CASSTGQGRGYTF
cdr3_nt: TGTGCCAGCAGTACCGGACAGGGAAGGGGCTACACCTTC

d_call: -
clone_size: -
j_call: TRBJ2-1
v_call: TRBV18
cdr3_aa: CASSTLGPDNEQFF
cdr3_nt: TGTGCCAGCTCCACCTTGGGACCAGACAATGAGCAGTTCTTC

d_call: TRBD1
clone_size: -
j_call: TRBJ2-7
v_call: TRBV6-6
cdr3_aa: CASSSDRAYEQYF
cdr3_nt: TGTGCCAGCAGTTCCGACAGGGCCTACGAGCAGTACTTC

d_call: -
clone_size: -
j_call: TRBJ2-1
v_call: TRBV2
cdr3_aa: CASSVIYEQFF
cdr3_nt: TGTGCCAGCAGTGTTATCTATGAGCAGTTCTTC

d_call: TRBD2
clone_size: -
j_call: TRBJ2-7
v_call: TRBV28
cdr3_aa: CASRWGLLTYEQYF
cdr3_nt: TGTGCCAGCAGGTGGGGACTACTAACCTACGAGCAGTACTTC

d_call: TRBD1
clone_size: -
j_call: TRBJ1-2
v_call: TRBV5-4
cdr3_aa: CASSLLMGQGSNYGYTF
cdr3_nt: TGTGCCAGCAGCTTGCTAATGGGACAGGGTTCTAACTATGGCTACACCTTC